This T cell receptor beta chain was documented in a study of identical twins. TCRdb reanalysed the 5' RACE reads using MiXCR and keeps one entry per CDR3 protein. The data contain 280,000 or so distinct CDR3 sequences, more than 6.5% of them singletons. This clonotype was observed many times. The CDR3 runs to 11 residues. The V gene lost 3 bases and the J gene lost 5 bases, with 1 base spanning the gap. The same data also went into a second study, on yellow fever vaccine responses in identical twins.

The gene calls are TRBV12-3 or TRBV12-4 and TRBJ1-4, with unresolved D. The sequenced sample consisted of memory (CD45RO+) T cells sorted from blood. The receptor was derived from a woman aged 18-29 years in good health. CDR3 protein: CASSLNEKLFF. The CDR3 DNA reads as TGTGCCAGCAGTTTGAATGAAAAACTGTTTTTT.